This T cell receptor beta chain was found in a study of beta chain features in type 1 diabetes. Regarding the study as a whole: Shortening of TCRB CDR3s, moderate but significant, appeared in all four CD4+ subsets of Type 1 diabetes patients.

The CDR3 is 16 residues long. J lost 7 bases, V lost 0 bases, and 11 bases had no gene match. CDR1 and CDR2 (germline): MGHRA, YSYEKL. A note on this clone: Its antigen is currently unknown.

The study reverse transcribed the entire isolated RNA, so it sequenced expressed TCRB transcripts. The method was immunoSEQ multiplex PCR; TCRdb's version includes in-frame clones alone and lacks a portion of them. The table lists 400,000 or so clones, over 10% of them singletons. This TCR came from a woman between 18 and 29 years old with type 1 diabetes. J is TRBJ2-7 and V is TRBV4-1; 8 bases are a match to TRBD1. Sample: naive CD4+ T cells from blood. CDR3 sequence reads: CASSQDSWQGAREQYF. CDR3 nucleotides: TGCGCCAGCAGCCAAGATAGTTGGCAGGGGGCGCGTGAGCAGTACTTC.